Many counts were recorded for the clone carrying this TCR beta chain. Its antigen is unidentified. The entry originates in a study of CD8+CD57+ T cells in acquired aplastic anemia. Study in general: Yields of DNA that came from sorted CD4+ and CD8+ cells averaged around 3 ug. Healthy donor CD4+ cell samples had a mean of about 10.8 million reads. Study observations and caveats: Patients shared approximately 30 CD8+ CDR3 sequences with controls.

Profiling that covered TCR beta VDJ and CDR3 relied on genomic DNA as its template. TCRdb re-derived calls from the reads in MiXCR, one entry per CDR3 protein. The sample has approximately 200,000 distinct CDR3 sequences, around half seen once. The CDR3 length is 16 residues. Trimming pared 1 base from V and 4 bases from J, leaving 14 bases between. Per the germline V gene, CDR1 is LGHNA and CDR2 is YSLEER. The specimen sequenced was sorted CD4+, CD8+, or CD8+CD57+ T cells (not recorded which) from PBMCs. The receptor comes from a human donor in good health, serving as a control. The rearrangement uses TRBV4-3 and TRBJ1-5; D is possibly TRBD1 (6 bases). This chain's CDR3 is CASSQVEGVSNQPQHF. In DNA form, the CDR3 reads TGCGCCAGCAGCCAAGTCGAGGGGGTAAGTAATCAGCCCCAGCATTTT.